A selection of T cell receptor beta chains follows, all from one sample in a study of PD-1 blockade in classical Hodgkin lymphoma. The protocol was immunoSEQ multiplex PCR, while the TCRdb copy is restricted to in-frame clones and leaves out a portion. The repertoire has over 13,000 clones, around four fifths of them found once; the top ten carry about a quarter. The specimen was peripheral blood mononuclear cells (PBMCs), collected before the second cycle of nivolumab. The source is a human donor with classical Hodgkin lymphoma. The CDR3 runs from the conserved cysteine through the conserved F or W. The D gene is left open where the match is weak. Some rows mark clone size as missing; the rest say once, few, many or name a class of expanded clone.

>TRBD1|.|TRBV7-9|TRBJ1-1
TGTGCCAGCAGCTTTGACAGGGGAACTGAAGCTTTCTTT
CASSFDRGTEAFF
>.|.|TRBV7-2|TRBJ2-1
TGTGCCAGCAGCTCTCGGGCAGCCATTAGTGGTTACACCTACAATGAGCAGTTCTTC
CASSSRAAISGYTYNEQFF
>.|.|TRBV6-5|TRBJ1-2
TGTGCCAGCAGTTACCGGACAGCTTTTGGATATGGCTACACCTTC
CASSYRTAFGYGYTF
>TRBD1|.|TRBV5-1|TRBJ2-7
TGCGCCAGCAGCTTGGGGGACAGATCCTACGAGCAGTACTTC
CASSLGDRSYEQYF
>.|.|TRBV6-5|TRBJ1-6
TGTGCCAGTCGACACAGGGTCACCTATAATTCACCCCTCCACTTT
CASRHRVTYNSPLHF
>.|.|TRBV5-1|TRBJ1-6
TGCGCCAGCAGCCCCTTGGGAGGGTCTAATTCACCCCTCCACTTT
CASSPLGGSNSPLHF
>TRBD1|.|TRBV18|TRBJ1-4
TGTGCCAGCTCACCACGGCACGCGGGGACAGGTGATACTAATGAAAAACTGTTTTTT
CASSPRHAGTGDTNEKLFF
>TRBD1|.|TRBV6-6|TRBJ1-3
TGTGCCAGCAGCCCCGGACAGGGTTATTCAGGAAACACCATATATTTT
CASSPGQGYSGNTIYF
>.|.|TRBV5-1|TRBJ2-5
TGCGCCAGCAATGCAGGGTCCCAAGAGACCCAGTACTTC
CASNAGSQETQYF
>.|.|TRBV6-5|TRBJ2-7
TGTGCCAGCAAGGCGGGGTCCTACGAGCAGTACTTC
CASKAGSYEQYF
>.|.|TRBV7-2|TRBJ1-1
TGTGCCAGCAGCTCCACAGGGAGGGGTGAAGCTTTCTTT
CASSSTGRGEAFF
>.|.|TRBV28|TRBJ1-2
TGTGCCAGCTCCCCGGGGGGGGTCCTCTATGGCTACACCTTC
CASSPGGVLYGYTF
>.|.|TRBV28|TRBJ1-1
TGTGCCAGCAGCCCCGTGGGGCCGGGCACTGAAGCTTTCTTT
CASSPVGPGTEAFF
>TRBD1|few|TRBV25-1|TRBJ1-1
TGTGCAAGCAGGGGGGGAGCCTTCATGAACACTGAAGCTTTCTTT
CASRGGAFMNTEAFF
>.|.|TRBV23-1|TRBJ1-3
TGCGCCAGCAGCCAAGACTGGGTCCTTGACACCATATATTTT
CASSQDWVLDTIYF
>.|.|TRBV9|TRBJ2-1
TGTGCCAGCAGCACCAGCGGGACAGAGCAGTTCTTC
CASSTSGTEQFF
>.|.|TRBV28|TRBJ2-1
TGTGCCACCCTGAGTAACAATGAGCAGTTCTTC
CATLSNNEQFF
>TRBD1|.|TRBV27|TRBJ1-6
TGTGCCAGCACAGGGGGCCATTCACCCCTCCACTTT
CASTGGHSPLHF
>TRBD1|.|TRBV5-1|TRBJ1-1
TGCGCCAGCAGCTTGGCCGGGCAGGGGGACACTGAAGCTTTCTTT
CASSLAGQGDTEAFF
>TRBD1|.|TRBV11-3|TRBJ1-2
TGTGCCAGCAGCCGGGACAGCTTGAGGGGGGATGGCTACACCTTC
CASSRDSLRGDGYTF
>.|.|TRBV28|TRBJ1-2
TGTGCCAGCAGTTTGGACGGCCCAACGGGCCACTTC
CASSLDGPTGHF
>TRBD2|.|TRBV4-3|TRBJ2-7
TGCGCCAGCAGCCAGTTACTAGCGGTCACCTACGAGCAGTACTTC
CASSQLLAVTYEQYF
>.|.|TRBV21-1|TRBJ2-3
TGTGCCAGCAGCGAAATCGGGACAGGGGGGACAGATACGCAGTATTTT
CASSEIGTGGTDTQYF
>.|.|TRBV7-2|TRBJ2-7
TGTGCCAGCAGCTTAGCCCTAGCGTCTAGGGTATACGAGCAGTACTTC
CASSLALASRVYEQYF
>TRBD1|.|TRBV18|TRBJ2-1
TGTGCCAGCTCAGTCCGGGACAGGGCCTACAATGAGCAGTTCTTC
CASSVRDRAYNEQFF
>.|.|TRBV11-2|TRBJ1-1
TGTGCCAGCAGTCAGTTTCCCTTGAACACTGAAGCTTTCTTT
CASSQFPLNTEAFF
>.|medium-sized|TRBV28|TRBJ1-2
TGTGCCAGCAGTCCCAGGACGCCCTGGCGCTATGGCTACACCTTC
CASSPRTPWRYGYTF
>.|few|TRBV4-3|TRBJ2-5
TGCGCCAGCAGCCAAGAACATCCGATGGAGACCCAGTACTTC
CASSQEHPMETQYF
>.|.|TRBV13|TRBJ1-4
TGTGCCAGCCAGGAGGGCTCCAATGAAAAACTGTTTTTT
CASQEGSNEKLFF
>.|.|TRBV19|TRBJ1-2
TGTGCCAGTAGTATACGGATCTGGAAGGGTGGAGTTAACTATGGCTACACCTTC
CASSIRIWKGGVNYGYTF
>.|.|TRBV7-2|TRBJ2-7
TGTGCCAGCAGCGCTTCCTACGAGCAGTACTTC
CASSASYEQYF
>.|.|TRBV7-9|TRBJ1-2
TGTGCCAGCAGCTTAGCTTACTATGGCTACACCTTC
CASSLAYYGYTF
>.|medium-sized|TRBV30|TRBJ1-5
TGTGCCTGGAGTAGGGGACCGAACCCTAGCAATCAGCCCCAGCATTTT
CAWSRGPNPSNQPQHF
>.|once|TRBV6-5|TRBJ2-2
TGTGCCAGCAGTTTGACAGTCCCCGGGGAGCTGTTTTTT
CASSLTVPGELFF
>.|.|TRBV2|TRBJ1-2
TGTGCCAGCAGTCCTAACAGGGCCGGTGGCTACACCTTC
CASSPNRAGGYTF
>TRBD1|.|TRBV10-3|TRBJ2-1
TGTGCCATCAGTCAGGGGGCTCTCAATGAGCAGTTCTTC
CAISQGALNEQFF
>TRBD1|few|TRBV4-1|TRBJ1-2
TGCGCCAGCAGTGAAGAAATGCGGACAGGGCTCGGCTACACCTTC
CASSEEMRTGLGYTF
>.|.|TRBV4-2|TRBJ1-1
TGTGCCAGCAGCCTTACACTGGACGGAGACACTGAAGCTTTCTTT
CASSLTLDGDTEAFF
>TRBD1|.|TRBV19|TRBJ1-1
TGTGCCAGTAGTATACAGGGGGTCGAGAACACTGAAGCTTTCTTT
CASSIQGVENTEAFF
>.|few|TRBV6-5|TRBJ1-1
TGTGCCAGCAGCTCTACAGGACTCCCTAAAGCTTTCTTT
CASSSTGLPKAFF
>.|.|TRBV7-6|TRBJ2-1
TGTGCCAGCAGCTTAGGGGGCTCCTACAATGAGCAGTTCTTC
CASSLGGSYNEQFF
>TRBD1|.|TRBV10-3|TRBJ2-2
TGTGCCATCAGCGCCGACAGGGGCTACACCGGGGAGCTGTTTTTT
CAISADRGYTGELFF
>.|.|TRBV2|TRBJ1-5
TGTGCCAGCACCCTTGACAAGGCCACCAATCAGCCCCAGCATTTT
CASTLDKATNQPQHF
>.|.|TRBV6-5|TRBJ2-2
TGTGCCAGCAGTTACAATCGGAACACCGGGGAGCTGTTTTTT
CASSYNRNTGELFF
>.|.|TRBV16|TRBJ1-3
TGTGCCAGCAGCCAATCACGACACAGCTCTGGAAACACCATATATTTT
CASSQSRHSSGNTIYF
>.|.|TRBV6-5|TRBJ1-2
TGTGCCAGCAGTCGTGGAAACTATGGCTACACCTTC
CASSRGNYGYTF
>.|.|TRBV21-1|TRBJ1-3
TGTGCCAGCAGCAAACCACCGGGACAGGGATCTGGAAACACCATATATTTT
CASSKPPGQGSGNTIYF
>TRBD2|few|TRBV7-2|TRBJ2-1
TGTGCCAGCAGCTTAACGCGGGGGAGTGAGCAGTTCTTC
CASSLTRGSEQFF
>TRBD2|.|TRBV10-3|TRBJ2-1
TGTGCCACAACTAGCGGGGTCGGTGAGCAGTTCTTC
CATTSGVGEQFF
>TRBD2|.|TRBV27|TRBJ2-1
TGTGCCAGCAGTGCCTTTGGCGGGGGCTCCTACAATGAGCAGTTCTTC
CASSAFGGGSYNEQFF
>TRBD1|.|TRBV7-9|TRBJ1-2
TGTGCCAGCAGCCACCGGACAGGAGAAAACTATGGCTACACCTTC
CASSHRTGENYGYTF
>.|.|TRBV19|TRBJ2-2
TGTGCCAGTAGTGCCGCGGTATTCGGCACCGGGGAGCTGTTTTTT
CASSAAVFGTGELFF
>.|.|TRBV7-2|TRBJ1-5
TGTGCCAGCAGCTTCTCCGAGGCAGGGAGCAATCAGCCCCAGCATTTT
CASSFSEAGSNQPQHF
>TRBD1|.|TRBV19|TRBJ2-5
TGTGCCAGTAGTATCGACAGGGGAGAGACCCAGTACTTC
CASSIDRGETQYF
>.|few|TRBV11-2|TRBJ2-1
TGTGCCAGCAGCTTAACGAGTAGCTCCTACAATGAGCAGTTCTTC
CASSLTSSSYNEQFF
>TRBD1|.|TRBV7-8|TRBJ1-2
TGTGCCAGCAGCTTAGGGGACAGGGGGTACGGCTACACCTTC
CASSLGDRGYGYTF
>.|few|TRBV19|TRBJ2-7
TGTGCCAGTAGTCTAAGGACGAGTGGGGAGCAGTACTTC
CASSLRTSGEQYF
>.|.|TRBV2|TRBJ1-3
TGTGCCAGCAACGGCCGCTCTGGAAACACCATATATTTT
CASNGRSGNTIYF
>.|.|TRBV5-4|TRBJ2-7
TGTGCCAGCAGCTTGGCCGGCGGGGACGAGCAGTACTTC
CASSLAGGDEQYF